These 18 T cell receptor beta chains originate from one sample sequenced in a study of CD8 T cells in ankylosing spondylitis. One entry per CDR3 protein, called by TCRdb with MiXCR from the 5' RACE reads. The data show 150,000 to 200,000 distinct CDR3 sequences, about an eighth seen once. The specimen sequenced was blood, either unsorted or a sorted T cell fraction (not recorded which). The origin of the receptors is a female donor with ankylosing spondylitis or in good health (not recorded which).

This clonotype was observed at least ten times. This chain uses TRBV20-1 with TRBJ1-3; D uncertain. This CDR3 is 14 amino acids long. Trimming left V 1 base short and J 4 bases short, with 11 bases between. Looked up from germline, CDR1 is DFQATT and CDR2 is SNEGSKA (reference sequence). CDR3 region: CSARGYPGGNTIYF. In nucleotides, the CDR3 is TGCAGTGCTAGAGGGTATCCTGGAGGAAACACCATATATTTT.

This clonotype was counted at least ten times. The J gene is TRBJ2-5, the V gene TRBV7-2; TRBD1 is a possible D gene (5 bases). The V end was cut by 3 bases, the J end by 2 bases, with 13 bases between. The germline V gene encodes CDR1 SGHTA and CDR2 FQGNSA. The CDR3 runs 15 residues. The CDR3 sequence is CASSLMVAGQETQYF. The DNA of the CDR3 is TGTGCCAGCAGCTTGATGGTGGCAGGGCAAGAGACCCAGTACTTC. The full variable domain, its missing parts supplied by reference TRBV7-2 and TRBJ2-5, is GAGVSQSPSNKVTEKGKDVELRCDPISGHTALYWYRQSLGQGLEFLIYFQGNSAPDKSGLPSDRFSAERTGGSVSTLTIQRTQQEDSAVYLCASSLMVAGQETQYFGPGTRLLVL.

This clonotype was observed at least ten times. J is TRBJ1-5 and V is TRBV7-9; 9 nucleotides line up with TRBD1. CDR3 length: 14 amino acids. The trim removed 5 bases at V and 6 bases at J, leaving 5 bases unmatched. Germline CDR1 reads SEHNR; CDR2 reads FQNEAQ (reference sequence). DNA for the CDR3: TGTGCCAGCAGCGTCCCGGGACAGGGTCAGCCCCAGCATTTT. This encodes CASSVPGQGQPQHF.

There are many counts of this clonotype. The chain has TRBV15 and TRBJ1-3; 8 positions agree with TRBD1. The CDR3 is 14 amino acids. Trimming took 5 bases from V and 2 from J; bases not matched to a gene: 2. Looked up from germline, CDR1 is LNHNV and CDR2 is YYDKDF (reference sequence). CDR3 nucleotide sequence: TGTGCCACCAGCCCAGGGGGCACTGGAAACACCATATATTTT. The encoded protein is CATSPGGTGNTIYF.

The table lists this clonotype with many counts. This chain links TRBV28 with TRBJ1-2; D is perhaps TRBD1 (6 bases). This CDR3 comprises 13 residues. The germline gives CDR1 MDHEN, CDR2 SYDVKM. Trimming took 5 bases from V and 6 from J, leaving 13 bases between them. The CDR3 region is CASSGGGANGYTF. CDR3 coding DNA: TGTGCCAGCAGTGGAGGGGGGGCGAATGGCTACACCTTC.

This clonotype has ten or more counts. V is TRBV12-3 or TRBV12-4 and J is TRBJ1-1, with D unresolved. Trimming removed 1 base from V and 1 base from J, with 10 bases in between. CDR3 length equals 15 residues. Here the CDR3 reads CASSLVPGGNTEAFF. CDR3 nucleotide sequence: TGTGCCAGCAGTTTAGTTCCGGGAGGGAACACTGAAGCTTTCTTT.

This clonotype was counted at least ten times. The chain combines TRBV12-3 or TRBV12-4 with TRBJ1-1, with D possibly being TRBD1 (5 bases). The V gene lost 3 bases and the J gene lost 7 bases, with 12 bases spanning the gap. The CDR3 length is 13 residues. DNA of the CDR3: TGTGCCAGCAGTTTCGGGGAGGGGATTGAAGCTTTCTTT. Translating gives CASSFGEGIEAFF.

The chain combines TRBV12-3 or TRBV12-4 with TRBJ2-7, with D tentatively TRBD1 (5 bases). CDR3 length: 14 residues. V lost 5 bases and J 2 bases, leaving 13 bases between the germline ends. CDR3 in DNA: TGTGCCAGCAGTCCCCACAGGATTCCCTACGAGCAGTACTTC. It codes for CASSPHRIPYEQYF.

This chain links TRBV5-1 with TRBJ2-1; D not certain. V shed 0 bases and J shed 4 bases, with 14 bases lying between them. Germline loops: CDR1 SGHRS, CDR2 YFSETQ. The CDR3 extends over 16 amino acids. The CDR3 sequence: CASSLATVIDYNEQFF. The CDR3 region has the DNA TGCGCCAGCAGCTTGGCCACGGTAATAGATTACAATGAGCAGTTCTTC.

This clonotype occurred a few times. The chain has TRBV7-9 and TRBJ1-2, with D possibly TRBD1 on 5 matching bases. This CDR3 has 14 amino acids. V lost 5 bases and J lost 4, with 14 bases in between. Germline CDR1 and CDR2: SEHNR and FQNEAQ (reference sequence). Written as DNA, the CDR3 is TGTGCCAGCAGCCCATCCGGGGGTTTCTATGGCTACACCTTC. Translated, it gives CASSPSGGFYGYTF.

This clonotype occurred a few times. J is TRBJ1-1 and V is TRBV5-1; TRBD1 might be the D (6 bases). Germline assignment: CDR1 SGHRS and CDR2 YFSETQ. This CDR3 is 14 amino acids long. Trimming stripped 7 bases from V and 0 bases from J, with 13 bases between. The CDR3 sequence: CASHLQGLNTEAFF. The CDR3 bases are TGCGCCAGCCACCTACAGGGACTGAACACTGAAGCTTTCTTT.

The sample holds many counts of this clonotype. Written as DNA, the CDR3 is TGCAGCGTTGCTTTTAGGACCGGGGACGGCAATCAGCCCCAGCATTTT. Translated, it gives CSVAFRTGDGNQPQHF. This rearrangement joins TRBV29-1 to TRBJ1-5, with a tentative D call TRBD1 (5 bases). Per germline, CDR1 SQVTM and CDR2 ANQGSEA. V dropped 4 bases and J dropped 2 bases, with 18 bases sitting between them. The CDR3 runs to 16 residues.

This clonotype appeared many times. V is TRBV29-1 and J is TRBJ2-3; TRBD2 agrees at 14 bases. The J segment lost 6 bases and the V segment lost 7 bases, leaving 6 bases of the junction unmatched. The CDR3 has 14 residues. Germline V gene sequence: CDR1 SQVTM, CDR2 ANQGSEA. This CDR3 reads CSATGLAGVDTQYF. For the CDR3, the DNA is TGCAGCGCAACGGGACTAGCGGGAGTGGATACGCAGTATTTT.

This clonotype was counted once. The V call is TRBV7-3, the J call TRBJ2-1; a possible D gene is TRBD2 (7 bases). The V and J ends lost 5 bases and 9 bases respectively, with 23 bases between them. Germline loops: CDR1 SGHTA, CDR2 FQGTGA. The CDR3 contains 16 residues. The DNA of the CDR3 is TGTGCCAGCAGCCTCAAGCCGGGAGACGGGGGGCGTGAGCAGTTCTTC. Protein sequence: CASSLKPGDGGREQFF. The whole variable domain, filled in from reference TRBV7-3 and TRBJ2-1, reads GAGVSQTPSNKVTEKGKYVELRCDPISGHTALYWYRQSLGQGPEFLIYFQGTGAADDSGLPNDRFFAVRPEGSVSTLKIQRTERGDSAVYLCASSLKPGDGGREQFFGPGTRLTVL.

This clonotype was seen more than once but under ten times. A read error may produce the germline difference seen at one junction end. V is TRBV19 and J is TRBJ2-7; 7 nucleotides agree with TRBD1. The CDR3 consists of 15 residues. The V gene's germline CDR1 is LNHDA and CDR2 SQIVND (reference sequence). This CDR3 is CASSTDRVPSHEQYF. The CDR3 nucleotides read TGTGCCAGTAGTACCGACAGGGTCCCCTCCCACGAGCAGTACTTC.

With respect to this clonotype: A read error may be the cause here, since a much bigger clone is one base away. This chain connects TRBV7-2 to TRBJ2-2; D call uncertain. This CDR3 is built from 14 residues. Looked up from germline, CDR1 is SGHTA and CDR2 is FQGNSA. CDR3 protein: CANSLVRQTGELFF. In DNA, the CDR3 is TGTGCCAACAGCTTAGTCCGCCAAACCGGGGAGCTGTTTTTT.

In this sample, this clonotype turned up many times. The genes are TRBV3-1 and TRBJ1-5; D uncertain. V dropped 1 base and J dropped 6 bases, with 13 bases sitting between them. CDR3 length equals 15 residues. The germline CDR1 and CDR2 sequences are LGHDT and YNNKEL (reference sequence). CDR3: CASSQGWEGGQPQHF. In DNA, the CDR3 is TGTGCCAGCAGCCAAGGGTGGGAGGGAGGTCAGCCCCAGCATTTT.

The V call is TRBV5-1, the J call TRBJ2-7; TRBD2 might be the D (5 bases). The V and J ends lost 4 bases and 6 bases respectively, with 20 bases between them. The CDR3 runs to 15 residues. Germline CDR1 and CDR2: SGHRS and YFSETQ. The CDR3 spells CASSPQTRIRGEQYF. The CDR3 DNA is TGCGCCAGCAGCCCCCAAACTAGGATTCGGGGCGAGCAGTACTTC.